This entry lists 17 T cell receptor beta chains sequenced from one sample in a study of spatial heterogeneity in lung cancer. TCRdb recomputed calls from the 5' RACE reads with MiXCR, one row per CDR3 protein. The data contain 20,000 to 25,000 distinct CDR3 sequences, 2.8% of them singletons. Which antigens these TCRs recognize remains unknown. General study results and limits: Expanded alpha and beta TCR counts within tumors tracked tumor mutation counts.

Time point: sample taken at primary tumor resection. The sample was lung tumor tissue, taken at surgery. These receptor sequences come from a male donor with early-stage non-small cell lung cancer.

This clonotype was counted at least ten times. This chain connects TRBV7-9 to TRBJ2-7, with 7 bases that match TRBD1. The V gene's germline CDR1 is SEHNR and CDR2 FQNEAQ (reference sequence). V was clipped by 3 bases and J by 4 bases; unmatched bases: 9. The CDR3 consists of 15 residues. The CDR3 spells CASSFKAGTEYEQYF. The DNA for the CDR3 is TGTGCCAGCAGCTTCAAGGCCGGGACAGAGTACGAGCAGTACTTC. The full variable domain, completed using reference TRBV7-9 and TRBJ2-7, is DTGVSQNPRHKITKRGQNVTFRCDPISEHNRLYWYRQTLGQGPEFLTYFQNEAQLEKSRLLSDRFSAERPKGSFSTLEIQRTEQGDSAMYLCASSFKAGTEYEQYFGPGTRLTVT.

This clonotype was picked up many times. This chain links TRBV29-1 with TRBJ2-5, with 7 bases identical to TRBD1. The ends lost 2 bases at V and 5 bases at J; junction bases unmatched: 5. CDR3 length equals 13 residues. The germline CDR1 and CDR2 sequences are SQVTM and ANQGSEA. CDR3 coding DNA: TGCAGCGTTGAACGACAGGGTCGTGAGACCCAGTACTTC. This translates into CSVERQGRETQYF.

The table lists this clonotype with many counts. The chain uses TRBV7-2 and TRBJ1-1; D gene uncertain. The CDR3 length is 13 residues. Germline V gives CDR1 SGHTA, CDR2 FQGNSA. Between the trimmed V and J ends, which lost 1 base and 6 bases, there was a span of 9 bases. CDR3 coding DNA: TGTGCCAGCAGCTTAGAGGATAGGGCTGAAGCTTTCTTT. This gives the protein CASSLEDRAEAFF. Drawing the rest from reference TRBV7-2 and TRBJ1-1, the complete variable domain is GAGVSQSPSNKVTEKGKDVELRCDPISGHTALYWYRQSLGQGLEFLIYFQGNSAPDKSGLPSDRFSAERTGGSVSTLTIQRTQQEDSAVYLCASSLEDRAEAFFGQGTRLTVV.

This clonotype was recorded at least ten times. The V call is TRBV20-1, the J call TRBJ2-5; D not certain. The CDR3 has 15 residues. V was shortened by 1 base and J by 4 bases, with 16 bases between the two germline ends. Germline values: CDR1 DFQATT, CDR2 SNEGSKA (reference sequence). The CDR3 here is CSARVPPITLETQYF. The CDR3 region has the DNA TGCAGTGCTAGAGTCCCCCCTATTACGTTAGAGACCCAGTACTTC.

This clonotype was recorded at least ten times. The rearrangement joins TRBV29-1 to TRBJ2-1, with TRBD2 matching over 10 bases. The CDR3 has 13 residues. Germline trimming cut 3 bases from V and 7 bases from J; bases unmatched to any gene: 3. Germline loops: CDR1 SQVTM, CDR2 ANQGSEA. CDR3 sequence reads: CSVEASGRNEQFF. The CDR3 DNA is TGCAGCGTTGAGGCTAGCGGGAGAAATGAGCAGTTCTTC.

This clonotype was observed many times. V gene TRBV28 combines with J gene TRBJ2-2, with TRBD1 matching over 7 bases. The CDR3 consists of 14 residues. V trimming: 2 bases; J trimming: 8 bases; junction bases outside the gene matches: 5. Germline V gene sequence: CDR1 MDHEN, CDR2 SYDVKM. CDR3 residues: CASSLGQVLGELFF. The CDR3 DNA sequence: TGTGCCAGCAGTTTAGGACAGGTCCTTGGGGAGCTGTTTTTT.

This clonotype appeared many times. The CDR3 is CASSSRQGAPRNTGELFF. In nucleotides, the CDR3 is TGTGCCAGCAGCTCCAGACAGGGGGCCCCCCGAAACACCGGGGAGCTGTTTTTT. The genes are TRBV7-3 and TRBJ2-2, with 10 bases identical to TRBD1. CDR1 SGHTA and CDR2 FQGTGA come from the germline V gene. The CDR3 has 18 residues. V was clipped by 4 bases and J by 2 bases; unmatched bases: 10.

This clonotype was seen at least ten times. The chain has TRBV29-1 and TRBJ1-1, with D possibly being TRBD1 (5 bases). The germline V gene has CDR1 SQVTM and CDR2 ANQGSEA. The CDR3 runs 12 residues. V was shortened by 7 bases and J by 0 bases, with 9 bases between the two germline ends. In nucleotides, the CDR3 is TGCAGCGGCGGGACCCTGAACACTGAAGCTTTCTTT. Amino acid sequence: CSGGTLNTEAFF.

This clonotype was recorded at least ten times. The V call is TRBV19, the J call TRBJ1-2; 8 bases agree with TRBD1. CDR1 is LNHDA and CDR2 is SQIVND in the germline V gene (reference sequence). The CDR3 contains 12 residues. The V gene end was trimmed by 7 bases and the J gene end by 4 bases; junction bases not matched to a gene: 2. CDR3 residues: CASTGGIYGYTF. The CDR3 DNA sequence: TGTGCCAGTACAGGGGGCATCTATGGCTACACCTTC.

This clonotype has at least ten counts. The chain couples TRBV6-6 to TRBJ2-5; the match to TRBD1 covers 10 bases. V shed 6 bases, J shed 7 bases, and the junction held 8 bases outside the gene matches. CDR1 and CDR2 from the germline V gene are MNHNY and SVGAGI (reference sequence). The CDR3 sequence is 14 residues long. The CDR3 region has the DNA TGTGCCAGCAGAAGACAGGGGGCGAGGGGGACCCAGTACTTC. This gives the protein CASRRQGARGTQYF.

This clonotype has a count of ten or more. CDR3 amino acids: CASTFTLAKNIQYF. The CDR3 DNA reads as TGTGCCAGCACCTTCACTCTAGCCAAAAACATTCAGTACTTC. This chain joins TRBV12-3 or TRBV12-4 and TRBJ2-4; no reliable D call. The V gene lost 7 bases and the J gene lost 0 bases, with 10 bases spanning the gap. This CDR3 contains 14 residues.

Ten or more counts support this clonotype. The chain combines TRBV6-1 with TRBJ2-2; 9 bases line up with TRBD1. Germline V lookup: CDR1 MNHNS, CDR2 SASEGT. The ends lost 4 bases at V and 5 bases at J; junction bases unmatched: 5. The CDR3 sequence is 15 residues long. Here the CDR3 reads CASSVDRGYTGELFF. The CDR3 DNA reads as TGTGCCAGCAGTGTCGACAGGGGGTATACCGGGGAGCTGTTTTTT.

This clonotype showed up many times. The chain joins TRBV7-2 to TRBJ2-3; no clear D. The CDR3 has 13 residues. Trimming shortened V by 2 bases and J by 8 bases, and 11 bases separated the two germline ends. CDR1 and CDR2 from the germline V gene are SGHTA and FQGNSA. In DNA, the CDR3 is TGTGCCAGCAGCTTACTAAGCTTTGTTACGCAGTATTTT. This translates into CASSLLSFVTQYF.

This clonotype was seen repeatedly, ten times or more. The J gene is TRBJ2-3, the V gene TRBV6-1; 9 bases line up with TRBD2. The trim removed 2 bases at V and 6 bases at J, leaving 3 bases unmatched. CDR1 and CDR2 (germline): MNHNS, SASEGT. The CDR3 is 14 residues long. This CDR3 reads CASSETGTSDTQYF. In DNA form, the CDR3 reads TGTGCCAGCAGTGAAACCGGGACTAGCGATACGCAGTATTTT.

This clonotype came up many times. The chain carries TRBV15 and TRBJ1-1; D is possibly TRBD1 (6 bases). From germline, CDR1 is LNHNV and CDR2 YYDKDF (reference sequence). There are 14 residues in the CDR3. V was cut by 5 bases and J by 3 bases, with 13 bases left in between. The CDR3 DNA follows: TGTGCCACCAGCGCCGGGGGCAGTGACACTGAAGCTTTCTTT. Amino acids: CATSAGGSDTEAFF.

The table lists this clonotype with many counts. This chain links TRBV28 with TRBJ2-1; 13 positions match TRBD2. J gave up 9 bases and V 6 bases, and 8 bases lay outside the gene matches. CDR3 size: 15 residues. Looked up from germline, CDR1 is MDHEN and CDR2 is SYDVKM. CDR3 sequence: CASSRGLAGRGEQFF. For the CDR3, the DNA is TGTGCCAGCAGCAGGGGACTAGCGGGACGGGGTGAGCAGTTCTTC.

The table lists this clonotype with many counts. The chain links TRBV3-1 to TRBJ2-2; the match to TRBD2 covers 13 bases. Germline values: CDR1 LGHDT, CDR2 YNNKEL (reference sequence). The trim removed 6 bases at V and 5 bases at J, leaving 6 bases unmatched. The CDR3 spans 16 residues. The CDR3 DNA reads TGTGCCAGCAGTCCTCCGGGACTAGCGGGAACCGGGGAGCTGTTTTTT. This codes for CASSPPGLAGTGELFF.